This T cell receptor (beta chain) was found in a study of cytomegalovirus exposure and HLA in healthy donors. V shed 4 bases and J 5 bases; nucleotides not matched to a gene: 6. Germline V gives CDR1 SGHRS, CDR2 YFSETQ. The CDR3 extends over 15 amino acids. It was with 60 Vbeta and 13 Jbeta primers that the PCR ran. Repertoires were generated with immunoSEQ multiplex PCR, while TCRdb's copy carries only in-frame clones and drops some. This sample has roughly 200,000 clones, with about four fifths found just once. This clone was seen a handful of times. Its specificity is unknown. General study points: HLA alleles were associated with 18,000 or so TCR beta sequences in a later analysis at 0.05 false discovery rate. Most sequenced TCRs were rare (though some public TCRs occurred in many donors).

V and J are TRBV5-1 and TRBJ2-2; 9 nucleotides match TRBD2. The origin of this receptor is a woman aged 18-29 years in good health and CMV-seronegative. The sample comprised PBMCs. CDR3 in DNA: TGCGCCAGCAGCCTGACTAGCGGCTCGACCGGGGAGCTGTTTTTT. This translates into CASSLTSGSTGELFF.